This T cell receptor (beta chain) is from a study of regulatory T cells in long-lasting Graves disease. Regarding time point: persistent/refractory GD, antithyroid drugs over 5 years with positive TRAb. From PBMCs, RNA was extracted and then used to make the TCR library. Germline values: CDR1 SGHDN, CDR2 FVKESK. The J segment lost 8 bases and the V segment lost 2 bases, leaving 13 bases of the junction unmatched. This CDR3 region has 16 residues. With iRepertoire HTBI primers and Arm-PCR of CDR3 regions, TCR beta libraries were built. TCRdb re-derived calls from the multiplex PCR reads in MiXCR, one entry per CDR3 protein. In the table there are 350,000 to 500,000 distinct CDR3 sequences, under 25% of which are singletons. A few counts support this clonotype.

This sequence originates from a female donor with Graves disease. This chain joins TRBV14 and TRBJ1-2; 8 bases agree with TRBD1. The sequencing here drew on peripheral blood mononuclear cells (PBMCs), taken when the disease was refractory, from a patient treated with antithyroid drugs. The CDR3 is CASSQLGQASQRGYTF. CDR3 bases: TGTGCCAGCAGCCAACTGGGACAGGCTTCCCAAAGGGGCTACACCTTC.